The T cell receptor (beta chain) described here comes from a study of shared clonotypes between healthy human individuals. Study background: Donors were two women and a few men aged 18 to 49.

A remark on this clone: Its antigen remains unidentified.

CD45RO negativity and positive selection for CCR7 defined naive CD8 cells, a population that excluded terminally differentiated effector memory CD45RA+ cells. The V end was cut by 6 bases, the J end by 5 bases, with 26 bases between. Germline values: CDR1 ENHRY, CDR2 SYGVKD. The CDR3 spans 18 residues. Study findings and constraints: The rarefaction results pointed to incomplete sorted-subset sequencing despite large depth. Clonotype sharing across several donors was observed for 4% to 6.5% of naive CD4 clonotypes.

Here immunoSEQ multiplex PCR was the method, and the copy in TCRdb shows in-frame clones only, minus some. The data show approximately 2,200,000 clones, 85% to 95% seen once. The sequenced sample consisted of naive CD8+ T cells from PBMCs. The chain uses TRBV10-3 and TRBJ2-1; D perhaps matches TRBD2 (6 bases). The TCR originated in a man between 18 and 35 years old in good health. Some clones in this sample may be carry-over from other donors' samples. CDR3 DNA sequence: TGTGCCATCAGAGAAAAACCGGGACTGGTTGACCCACACAATGAGCAGTTCTTC. Protein: CAIREKPGLVDPHNEQFF.